This T cell receptor (beta chain) was observed in a study of blood T cell repertoires in COVID-19. The wider study: PBMCs, B-cell-depleted T cells, or T cells were the source of the cDNA or gDNA that made up the material.

Clones were read by immunoSEQ multiplex PCR, and TCRdb kept only the in-frame ones, dropping some. The sample has a few hundred thousand clones, approximately 90% seen once; the top ten hold over 1.5%. The source of this sequence is a man aged 65-85 years with acute or convalescent COVID-19. Sequencing was carried out using peripheral blood.

The CDR3 DNA follows: TGTGCCAGCAGTTTAAGCAGGGGGGTTGGCAATGAGCAGTTCTTC. Translated, it gives CASSLSRGVGNEQFF. This chain links TRBV27 with TRBJ2-1; D perhaps matches TRBD1 (7 bases). This CDR3 has 15 residues. V was clipped by 2 bases and J by 6 bases, with 14 bases between them. Germline V CDR1 and CDR2: MNHEY, SMNVEV (reference sequence).